This T cell receptor beta chain was captured in a study of T-cell reconstitution after alpha-beta-depleted transplantation in children. Preparing the TCRbeta library involved the use of unique molecular identifiers. A single record per CDR3 protein comes from TCRdb applying MiXCR to the PCR reads. The sample includes about 610,000 distinct CDR3 sequences, 10% of them seen just once. This clonotype has ten or more counts. Germline loops: CDR1 MGHDK, CDR2 SYGVNS. The ends were cut back, 3 bases at V and 1 base at J, with 12 bases in the middle. The CDR3 runs to 15 residues. The sequenced sample was PBMCs from the stem cell graft donor, obtained from the stem cell graft. The source of this sequence is a human donor who donated a stem cell graft to a child with acute myeloid leukemia. This chain joins TRBV25-1 and TRBJ2-5; D is ambiguous. This chain's CDR3 is CASSDRRVVQETQYF. CDR3 coding DNA: TGTGCCAGCAGTGATAGAAGGGTTGTCCAAGAGACCCAGTACTTC.